Listed here are 7 T cell receptor beta chains from one sample, sequenced in a study of glioma-infiltrating T cells. Amplification of TCR alpha and beta CDR3 regions from RNA used iRepertoire nested multiplex PCR. TCRdb re-derived calls from the multiplex PCR reads in MiXCR, one entry per CDR3 protein. This sample has approximately 130,000 distinct CDR3 sequences, with 24% found just once. Sequenced input: glioma tissue, nonneoplastic brain tissue, or PBMCs (not recorded which). The receptors here all came from a human donor with low-grade glioma or glioblastoma, undergoing nonglioma brain surgery, or in good health (not recorded which).

This chain joins TRBV11-2 and TRBJ2-2; 13 positions match TRBD2. The CDR3 has 20 residues. Germline lookup yields CDR1 SGHAT and CDR2 FQNNGV. V lost 2 bases, J lost 5 bases, and 14 bases stayed unmatched. CDR3 residues: CASSLTWTSGGPTGTGELFF. The CDR3 DNA reads TGTGCCAGCAGCTTAACCTGGACTAGCGGGGGCCCTACGGGGACCGGGGAGCTGTTTTTT. Using reference TRBV11-2 and TRBJ2-2 for the parts outside the CDR3, the full variable domain is EAGVAQSPRYKIIEKRQSVAFWCNPISGHATLYWYQQILGQGPKLLIQFQNNGVVDDSQLPKDRFSAERLKGVDSTLKIQPAKLEDSAVYLCASSLTWTSGGPTGTGELFFGEGSRLTVL.

As to this clonotype: One end of the junction fails to match germline, which may point to a read error. V is TRBV6-6 and J is TRBJ2-5, with D possibly matching TRBD1 (5 bases). The CDR3 extends over 14 amino acids. Per the germline V gene, CDR1 is MNHNY and CDR2 is SVGAGI (reference sequence). The CDR3 DNA is TGTGACAGCAGCCACCCGCTGGGGCCGCAGACCCAGTACTTC. Translating it yields CDSSHPLGPQTQYF.

The chain employs TRBV2 and TRBJ1-5, with no clear D. Trimming removed 8 bases at V and 3 bases at J, with 11 bases between. This CDR3 has 13 residues. Germline lookup yields CDR1 SNHLY and CDR2 FYNNEI. This chain's CDR3 is CASQLEHNQPQHF. CDR3 in DNA: TGTGCCAGCCAATTAGAACACAATCAGCCCCAGCATTTT.

This clonotype has more than one count but fewer than ten. This chain links TRBV29-1 with TRBJ1-2; possible D gene TRBD1, 6 bases. V gave up 0 bases and J gave up 6 bases, with 17 bases separating them. Germline CDR1 is SQVTM and CDR2 is ANQGSEA. The CDR3 has 15 residues. CDR3 sequence reads: CSVEDHGQGQDGYTF. The CDR3 DNA reads TGCAGCGTTGAAGATCATGGCCAGGGGCAGGATGGCTACACCTTC.

This clonotype has ten or more counts. This sequence joins TRBV27 and TRBJ1-5; unclear D gene. With 2 bases removed from V and 9 bases from J, the gap between germline ends came to 11 bases. The CDR3 length is 13 residues. The germline V gene has CDR1 MNHEY and CDR2 SMNVEV (reference sequence). The chain's CDR3 is CASSLAWAGPQHF. CDR3 sequence (DNA): TGTGCCAGCAGTTTAGCGTGGGCAGGGCCCCAGCATTTT.

This clonotype has only a few counts. The chain employs TRBV7-9 and TRBJ2-3; D might be TRBD1 (6 bases). The CDR3 spans 16 residues. Germline lookup yields CDR1 SEHNR and CDR2 FQNEAQ (reference sequence). The ends were cut back, 2 bases at V and 4 bases at J, with 16 bases in the middle. The CDR3 spells CASSLPGRQGSDTQYF. CDR3 nucleotide sequence: TGTGCCAGCAGCTTACCAGGGCGTCAGGGGTCAGATACGCAGTATTTT.

This clonotype appeared a few times. This chain links TRBV7-3 with TRBJ1-1; the D gene is possibly TRBD1 (5 bases). V lost 2 bases and J lost 5, with 9 bases in between. CDR1 and CDR2 (germline): SGHTA, FQGTGA. CDR3 length: 13 residues. The DNA for the CDR3 is TGTGCCAGCAGCTTACAGGAGGGGACTGAAGCTTTCTTT. Translating gives CASSLQEGTEAFF.